This entry lists 18 T cell receptor beta chains sequenced from one sample in a study of blood T cell repertoires in COVID-19 (TCRdb year 2020). Library preparation used the immunoSEQ multiplex PCR assay. Not all clones reach the TCRdb copy of this immuneACCESS table, which keeps in-frame sequences only. Checked studies attribute under half of the gap to unresolved V genes and leave the rest unexplained. The table for this sample lists 150,000 to 200,000 clones; roughly 84% of them were counted only once. The ten largest clonotypes hold about 15% of the sample. Sequencing was performed on peripheral blood. All receptors come from a woman aged 65 to 85 with COVID-19, enrolled during active disease.

CDR3 sequence: CASSRGTSGGIPDTQYF. The CDR3 region has the DNA TGCGCCAGCAGCCGGGGGACTAGCGGGGGGATCCCAGATACGCAGTATTTT. The J gene is TRBJ2-3, the V gene TRBV4-1, with TRBD2 matching over 15 bases. With V trimmed by 4 bases and J by 4 bases, 6 bases remained unmatched. Germline CDR1 MGHRA, CDR2 YSYEKL. This CDR3 is 17 amino acids long.

The chain recombines TRBV7-2 with TRBJ1-2; D unresolved. Looked up from germline, CDR1 is SGHTA and CDR2 is FQGNSA. The CDR3 consists of 15 residues. Trimming took 1 base from V and 0 from J, leaving 9 bases between them. CDR3 region: CASSLGVKTNYGYTF. CDR3 coding DNA: TGTGCCAGCAGCTTAGGTGTCAAAACTAACTATGGCTACACCTTC.

The chain links TRBV5-1 to TRBJ2-1, with 13 bases identical to TRBD2. V lost 4 bases, J lost 9 bases, and 7 bases stayed unmatched. Germline CDR1 SGHRS, CDR2 YFSETQ. CDR3 length: 15 amino acids. CDR3 nucleotide sequence: TGCGCCAGCAGCCTAGGGACTAGCGGGAATCGTGAGCAGTTCTTC. It translates to CASSLGTSGNREQFF.

The genes are TRBV6-5 and TRBJ2-1; a possible D gene is TRBD1 (7 bases). The V gene's germline CDR1 is MNHEY and CDR2 SVGAGI. Trimming took 1 base from V and 8 from J, leaving 12 bases between them. This CDR3 has 14 residues. The CDR3 is CASSYYQGEDEQFF. The CDR3 coding sequence is TGTGCCAGCAGTTACTACCAGGGGGAGGATGAGCAGTTCTTC.

This sequence joins TRBV28 and TRBJ2-5, with TRBD1 matching over 8 bases. Germline V CDR1 and CDR2: MDHEN, SYDVKM. V shed 4 bases, J shed 2 bases, and the junction held 3 bases outside the gene matches. The CDR3 length is 14 residues. Here the CDR3 reads CASSSWTGQETQYF. The CDR3 nucleotides are TGTGCCAGCAGTTCGTGGACAGGGCAAGAGACCCAGTACTTC.

J is TRBJ1-2 and V is TRBV6-5, with a tentative D call TRBD1 (6 bases). V gave up 0 bases and J gave up 8 bases, with 10 bases separating them. CDR1 and CDR2 from the germline V gene are MNHEY and SVGAGI. This CDR3 has 13 amino acids. The CDR3: CASSYSRGGGYTF. The DNA for the CDR3 is TGTGCCAGCAGTTACTCCAGGGGTGGCGGCTACACCTTC.

On this clone: This CDR3 is also generated by other DNA sequences in the sample. The chain carries TRBV2 and TRBJ1-1, with 7 bases fitting TRBD1. The CDR3 loop spans 11 amino acids. Germline CDR1 SNHLY, CDR2 FYNNEI. The V gene end was trimmed by 4 bases and the J gene end by 8 bases; junction bases not matched to a gene: 1. The CDR3 region is CASSAGGEAFF. In DNA form, the CDR3 reads TGTGCCAGCAGTGCAGGGGGGGAAGCTTTCTTT.

The table lists this clone with a few counts. The V gene is TRBV5-8, the J gene TRBJ2-2, with a weak D call TRBD2 (6 bases). Germline V CDR1 and CDR2: SGHTS, YDEGEE. There are 14 residues in the CDR3. Trimming removed 5 bases from V and 4 bases from J, with 12 bases in between. CDR3 nucleotide sequence: TGTGCCAGCAGTTTCCTCGGGGGCACCGGGGAGCTGTTTTTT. Protein: CASSFLGGTGELFF. Together with reference TRBV5-8 and TRBJ2-2, the CDR3 gives the full variable domain: EAGVTQSPTHLIKTRGQQATLRCSPISGHTSVYWYQQALGLGLQFLLWYDEGEERNRGNFPPRFSGRQFPNYSSELNVNALELEDSALYLCASSFLGGTGELFFGEGSRLTVL.

The chain combines TRBV27 with TRBJ1-5, with D possibly TRBD1 on 5 matching bases. Between the trimmed V and J ends, which lost 8 bases and 4 bases, there was a span of 24 bases. Germline V gene lookup returns CDR1 MNHEY and CDR2 SMNVEV (reference sequence). The CDR3 loop spans 17 amino acids. For the CDR3, the DNA is TGTGCCAGCGGCCCCCGTGGAACTCAGGGTCGGAATCAGCCCCAGCATTTT. It encodes CASGPRGTQGRNQPQHF.

This clone was observed a handful of times. The gene calls are TRBV12-3 or TRBV12-4 and TRBJ1-1; the match to TRBD1 covers 7 bases. CDR3 length equals 13 residues. Trimming at V came to 6 bases and at J to 11 bases, leaving 12 bases not matched to a gene. The CDR3 coding sequence is TGTGCCAGCAGCCCTCGACAGGGTGGGGAGGCTTTCTTT. The encoded protein is CASSPRQGGEAFF.

The chain joins TRBV29-1 to TRBJ2-5; 8 bases match TRBD1. This CDR3 has 13 residues. Germline values: CDR1 SQVTM, CDR2 ANQGSEA. V was clipped by 7 bases and J by 3 bases; unmatched bases: 7. In DNA form, the CDR3 reads TGCAGCGGGGTGGACAGGGAGAAAGAGACCCAGTACTTC. This encodes CSGVDREKETQYF. Combining the CDR3 with reference TRBV29-1 and TRBJ2-5 gives the whole variable domain SAVISQKPSRDICQRGTSLTIQCQVDSQVTMMFWYRQQPGQSLTLIATANQGSEATYESGFVIDKFPISRPNLTFSTLTVSNMSPEDSSIYLCSGVDREKETQYFGPGTRLLVL.

The chain uses TRBV16 and TRBJ1-6; 7 bases are a match to TRBD1. CDR1 is KGHSY, CDR2 FQNENV, per germline. CDR3 length: 16 amino acids. V lost 4 bases and J lost 10; bases outside the gene matches: 13. The CDR3 is CASSLGGGSGSSPLHF. As DNA, the CDR3 is TGTGCCAGCAGCCTAGGGGGCGGATCGGGGTCGTCACCCCTCCACTTT. Based on the CDR3 plus reference TRBV16 and TRBJ1-6, the full variable domain is GEEVAQTPKHLVRGEGQKAKLYCAPIKGHSYVFWYQQVLKNEFKFLISFQNENVFDETGMPKERFSAKCLPNSPCSLEIQATKLEDSAVYFCASSLGGGSGSSPLHFGNGTRLTVT.

The chain is built from TRBV19 and TRBJ2-7; D call uncertain. Germline values: CDR1 LNHDA, CDR2 SQIVND (reference sequence). V dropped 3 bases and J dropped 3 bases, with 9 bases sitting between them. The CDR3 has 13 amino acids. CDR3 sequence: CASSINTDYEQYF. The DNA for the CDR3 is TGTGCCAGTAGTATCAACACCGACTACGAGCAGTACTTC.

This rearrangement joins TRBV6-5 to TRBJ1-5, with D perhaps matching TRBD1 (5 bases). The ends were cut back, 11 bases at V and 9 bases at J, with 23 bases in the middle. The length of the CDR3 is 14 residues. Germline V CDR1 and CDR2: MNHEY, SVGAGI. This chain's CDR3 is CAESTGIKGGPQHF. DNA for the CDR3: TGTGCCGAAAGCACAGGTATCAAGGGAGGGCCCCAGCATTTT.

The rearrangement uses TRBV19 and TRBJ1-3, with TRBD1 as a possible D gene (5 bases). The V end lost 10 bases, the J end lost 3 bases, and 16 bases lay between the germline ends. This CDR3 has 14 residues. Germline values: CDR1 LNHDA, CDR2 SQIVND (reference sequence). In DNA form, the CDR3 reads TGTGCCACTACAGCAGGGCCCTATGGAAACACCATATATTTT. Translated: CATTAGPYGNTIYF.

This clone was counted a few times. The rearrangement uses TRBV2 and TRBJ2-7, with D possibly matching TRBD2 (6 bases). The CDR3 spans 14 residues. Germline V gene lookup returns CDR1 SNHLY and CDR2 FYNNEI. V was clipped by 4 bases and J by 0 bases, with 10 bases between them. The CDR3 DNA reads TGTGCCAGCAGTGCGGGACTCCTCTCCTACGAGCAGTACTTC. Encoded protein: CASSAGLLSYEQYF.

This clone was seen once. The chain joins TRBV4-1 to TRBJ2-1; the D gene is possibly TRBD2 (5 bases). The CDR3 has 15 residues. Germline values: CDR1 MGHRA, CDR2 YSYEKL. The germline V and J ends were trimmed by 6 bases and 2 bases, with 14 bases remaining between them. Written as DNA, the CDR3 is TGCGCCAGCAGTCCACCGGACTTGACCTACAATGAGCAGTTCTTC. Protein: CASSPPDLTYNEQFF.

The V and J genes are TRBV2 and TRBJ1-1, with a possible D match to TRBD1 (6 bases). The V end was cut by 4 bases, the J end by 11 bases, with 11 bases between. In germline, CDR1 is SNHLY, CDR2 FYNNEI. CDR3 length: 11 residues. The CDR3 here is CASSGAGAAFF. For the CDR3, the DNA is TGTGCCAGCAGTGGGGCAGGGGCGGCTTTCTTT.